The 18 T cell receptor beta chains below come from one sample, sequenced in a study of T cells in Graves' hyperthyroidism and ophthalmopathy. The source material, RNA transcripts, was used to amplify TCR beta CDR3 regions. TCR CDR3 regions were first amplified by RT-PCR with HTBI primers. TCRdb reanalysed the multiplex PCR reads using MiXCR and keeps one entry per CDR3 protein. Counted here are about 590,000 distinct CDR3 sequences, about 15% occurring once; the ten biggest clones make up under 8%. The sample was blood. These receptors were taken from a woman between 25 and 40 years old with Graves' hyperthyroidism.

This clonotype occurred many times. The V and J genes are TRBV2 and TRBJ1-1; 7 bases match TRBD1. The CDR3 contains 15 residues. In germline, CDR1 is SNHLY, CDR2 FYNNEI. Losses at the gene ends were 5 bases for V and 3 bases for J; bases not matched to a gene: 9. The chain's CDR3 is CASSMYRGLHTEAFF. CDR3 nucleotide sequence: TGTGCCAGCAGTATGTACAGGGGTTTGCACACTGAAGCTTTCTTT.

This clonotype turned up a few times. The V and J genes are TRBV18 and TRBJ2-3; the match to TRBD1 covers 9 bases. The germline gives CDR1 KGHSH, CDR2 LQKENI. The CDR3 length is 17 residues. The V segment lost 3 bases and the J segment 3 bases; nucleotides outside the gene matches: 10. This CDR3 reads CASSPFAPGQGTDTQYF. DNA for the CDR3: TGTGCCAGCTCACCGTTCGCTCCGGGACAGGGAACAGATACGCAGTATTTT.

The sample holds a few counts of this clonotype. This chain's CDR3 is CASSMDRNYGYTF. CDR3 DNA: TGTGCCAGTAGTATGGACAGAAACTATGGCTACACCTTC. The genes are TRBV19 and TRBJ1-2, with D maybe TRBD1 (6 bases). The CDR3 is 13 amino acids. Germline V gene sequence: CDR1 LNHDA, CDR2 SQIVND (reference sequence). The V end lost 3 bases, the J end lost 2 bases, and 7 bases lay between the germline ends.

This clonotype was observed a few times. The chain joins TRBV20-1 to TRBJ1-3, with a weak D call TRBD1 (6 bases). This CDR3 has 19 amino acids. The germline CDR1 and CDR2 sequences are DFQATT and SNEGSKA (reference sequence). V dropped 1 base and J dropped 1 base, with 23 bases sitting between them. CDR3 sequence (DNA): TGCAGTGCTAGAGCCTTGAACACGGGGGAGGGGGTATCTGGAAACACCATATATTTT. As protein: CSARALNTGEGVSGNTIYF.

This clonotype was counted at least ten times. The chain couples TRBV5-1 to TRBJ2-2; D is undetermined. Germline loops: CDR1 SGHRS, CDR2 YFSETQ. The CDR3 sequence is 13 residues long. V was pared by 0 bases and J by 7 bases, with 7 bases between. CDR3: CASSLVEGGELFF. The CDR3, as DNA: TGCGCCAGCAGCTTGGTTGAAGGCGGGGAGCTGTTTTTT.

This sequence joins TRBV3-1 and TRBJ2-1; 8 positions agree with TRBD2. This CDR3 has 15 residues. The trim removed 3 bases at V and 6 bases at J, leaving 7 bases unmatched. Germline V gene data show CDR1 as LGHDT and CDR2 as YNNKEL (reference sequence). In DNA form, the CDR3 reads TGTGCCAGCAGCCAGCTTTCGGGAGGGCCCAATGAGCAGTTCTTC. Amino acid sequence: CASSQLSGGPNEQFF.

This clonotype was counted many times. The chain combines TRBV12-3 or TRBV12-4 with TRBJ2-5; 12 bases are a match to TRBD2. The junction had 11 bases not matched to a gene; V was cut back by 5 bases and J by 4 bases. CDR3 length equals 17 residues. CDR3 in DNA: TGTGCCAGCAGTCTAAGGCCGACTAGCGGGGGAGGAGAGACCCAGTACTTC. Translated, it gives CASSLRPTSGGGETQYF.

V usage is TRBV2 and J usage is TRBJ1-2; 8 bases align to TRBD1. CDR1 SNHLY and CDR2 FYNNEI come from the germline V gene. The CDR3 has 14 residues. The trim removed 2 bases at V and 4 bases at J, leaving 3 bases unmatched. This CDR3 is CASSETGGLYGYTF. CDR3 bases: TGTGCCAGCAGTGAAACAGGGGGACTCTATGGCTACACCTTC.

This clonotype was detected many times. The CDR3 sequence is CASSLEGARQFF. In nucleotides, the CDR3 is TGTGCCAGCAGCTTAGAGGGGGCGAGGCAGTTCTTC. The chain links TRBV7-2 to TRBJ2-1; 7 bases line up with TRBD1. Trimming removed 1 base from V and 12 bases from J; junction bases left unmatched: 3. Germline V lookup: CDR1 SGHTA, CDR2 FQGNSA. The CDR3 sequence is 12 residues long.

This clonotype was seen a few times. The rearrangement links TRBV29-1 to TRBJ2-7; TRBD2 aligns across 15 bases. The germline V gene has CDR1 SQVTM and CDR2 ANQGSEA. CDR3 size: 18 residues. V was pared by 5 bases and J by 4 bases, with 15 bases of the junction left unmatched. The CDR3, as DNA: TGCAGCGTTAAGACCGGACTAGCGGGAGGGCCATGGTCATACGAGCAGTACTTC. Its translation is CSVKTGLAGGPWSYEQYF.

This clonotype was counted many times. This chain links TRBV7-9 with TRBJ2-1; D gene uncertain. Trimming pared 5 bases from V and 6 bases from J, leaving 5 bases between. The germline V gene has CDR1 SEHNR and CDR2 FQNEAQ (reference sequence). There are 11 residues in the CDR3. CDR3 protein: CASSKSNEQFF. CDR3 nucleotides: TGTGCCAGCAGCAAAAGCAATGAGCAGTTCTTC.

The chain has TRBV7-2 and TRBJ1-2; 8 bases are a match to TRBD1. Germline CDR1 and CDR2: SGHTA and FQGNSA. This CDR3 is 14 amino acids long. V shed 2 bases and J 8 bases; nucleotides not matched to a gene: 7. The CDR3 DNA follows: TGTGCCAGCAGCTTATCAGGGGGCGCGTCGGGCTACACCTTC. It yields the protein CASSLSGGASGYTF.

This clonotype has a count of ten or more. This chain uses TRBV12-3 or TRBV12-4 with TRBJ2-5; D possibly corresponds to TRBD2 (5 bases). The CDR3 sequence is 12 residues long. Trimming took off 5 bases at V and 2 bases at J, with 6 bases between the two ends. The CDR3 sequence: CASSRLQETQYF. The CDR3, as DNA: TGTGCCAGCAGTAGACTACAAGAGACCCAGTACTTC.

The chain has TRBV20-1 and TRBJ2-1, with TRBD2 matching over 10 bases. Unmatched junction bases numbered 9, after V lost 8 bases and J lost 5 bases. The V gene's germline CDR1 is DFQATT and CDR2 SNEGSKA (reference sequence). This CDR3 region has 14 residues. The CDR3 DNA reads as TGCAGTAGTTATCGGACTAGCGGTCACAATGAGCAGTTCTTC. Amino acids: CSSYRTSGHNEQFF.

The rearrangement joins TRBV5-4 to TRBJ2-2, with D maybe TRBD1 (5 bases). The germline V gene encodes CDR1 SGHNT and CDR2 YYREEE (reference sequence). This CDR3 contains 16 residues. Deletions cut 2 bases from V and 0 bases from J, with 11 bases between. CDR3 in amino acids: CASSFAGYANTGELFF. The CDR3 region has the DNA TGTGCCAGCAGCTTTGCAGGGTACGCGAACACCGGGGAGCTGTTTTTT. The whole variable domain, remainder taken from reference TRBV5-4 and TRBJ2-2, is ETGVTQSPTHLIKTRGQQVTLRCSSQSGHNTVSWYQQALGQGPQFIFQYYREEENGRGNFPPRFSGLQFPNYSSELNVNALELDDSALYLCASSFAGYANTGELFFGEGSRLTVL.

This clonotype was seen ten or more times. The chain employs TRBV30 and TRBJ2-7; maybe TRBD2 (5 bases). The CDR3 is 13 residues long. Trimming cost V 0 bases and J 5 bases, with 11 bases left between them. Germline loops: CDR1 GTSNPN, CDR2 SVGIG (reference sequence). CDR3 sequence reads: CAWSVIAFNEQYF. As DNA, the CDR3 is TGTGCCTGGAGTGTTATAGCGTTCAACGAGCAGTACTTC.

This clonotype was observed many times. The CDR3 DNA follows: TGTGCCAGCAGTGACCTGACAGGGGGCGTCGACAATGAGCAGTTCTTC. It is translated as CASSDLTGGVDNEQFF. The rearrangement uses TRBV2 and TRBJ2-1; 10 nucleotides line up with TRBD1. Germline V gene sequence: CDR1 SNHLY, CDR2 FYNNEI. CDR3 length: 16 residues. The V and J ends lost 3 bases and 5 bases, in that order; junction bases with no gene match: 7.

This clonotype turned up a few times. The J gene is TRBJ2-7, the V gene TRBV9; no firm D call. Trimming cost V 0 bases and J 2 bases, with 9 bases left between them. Germline CDR1 is SGDLS and CDR2 is YYNGEE. The CDR3 covers 14 residues. CDR3 DNA: TGTGCCAGCAGCGTAGAGGCAGTTGCCTACGAGCAGTACTTC. Translation gives CASSVEAVAYEQYF.